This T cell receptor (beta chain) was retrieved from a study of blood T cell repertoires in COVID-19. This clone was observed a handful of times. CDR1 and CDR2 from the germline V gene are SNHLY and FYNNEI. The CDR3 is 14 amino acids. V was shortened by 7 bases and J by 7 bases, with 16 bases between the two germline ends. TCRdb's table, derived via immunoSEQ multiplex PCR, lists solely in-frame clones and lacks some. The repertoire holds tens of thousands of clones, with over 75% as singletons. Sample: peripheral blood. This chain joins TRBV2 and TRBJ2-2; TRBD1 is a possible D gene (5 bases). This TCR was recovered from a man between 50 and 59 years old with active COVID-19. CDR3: CASKGLGQGGELFF. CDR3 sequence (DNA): TGTGCCAGCAAAGGCCTAGGACAAGGCGGGGAGCTGTTTTTT.